This T cell receptor (beta chain) was recovered during a study of cytomegalovirus exposure and HLA in healthy donors (dated by TCRdb to the late 2010s). With respect to the entire study: The 666 repertoires of the first cohort and the 120 validation repertoires were produced on the same platform, according to a later analysis. The study was designed to test whether signatures of past pathogen exposure could be identified by cataloging public T cell receptors. In addition to the first cohort of 666 subjects, a separate validation cohort of under 150 different subjects was used. High-throughput TCR immunosequencing, statistical association of individual TCRs with disease status, and machine learning were combined to predict cytomegalovirus infection status. Points the paper makes about the study in general: It was suggested by the authors that the approach could potentially be generalized to other disease states and immunological phenotypes. A later analysis had no HLA typing for the validation cohort, so co-occurrence there was scored across all 110 or so repertoires. In the study, some 180 TCR beta chains were listed as associated with cytomegalovirus. A later analysis found that TCRs clustered in the first cohort also tended to co-occur in the approximately 120 validation repertoires, with 90% to 95% of cluster scores above 0. In both the original and validation cohorts, the classifier was reported to diagnose cytomegalovirus status with high specificity and sensitivity. Across donors, most TCR sequences were observed very rarely, whereas some public TCRs were present in many individuals. In vitro tests confirmed that a few of the cytomegalovirus-associated TCR beta chains recognize cytomegalovirus antigens.

Library generation was performed with the immunoSEQ multiplex PCR assay. Processing in the source paper ran as follows. A statistical classification framework was built to diagnose cytomegalovirus status from the catalog of TCR beta chain sequences. Sourced from immuneACCESS, this table was stored by TCRdb with only in-frame sequences that have V and J called. A share of the clones is absent; for the studies checked, an unresolved V gene accounts for under half, and the remainder has no known explanation. That table supplies the V and J calls and clone size; D and trimming were determined from the DNA. The sample contains about 240,000 clones, 70% to 90% of them found a single time. Roughly 1.2% of the sample lies in the top ten. The CDR3, cysteine through phenylalanine, is 16 amino acids long. Only CDR3 DNA is held: 48 bases, read in frame from base 1. From V the trimming removes 5 bases and from J it removes 0 bases, while the gene matches leave 10 bases of the junction unaccounted for. The germline V gene (reference sequence) gives CDR1 as LNHDA and CDR2 as SQIVND.

Separate from the approximately 730-subject first cohort, the validation cohort of about 120 subjects was the group to which the donors belonged. This clone was detected only once. The antigen this receptor binds is unknown. Base qualities are missing; no much larger clone stands one base away. The clonotype originates from a young woman in good health and CMV-seropositive. The chain is made from TRBV19 and TRBJ2-7; 7 bases in between match TRBD2. Source material: PBMCs. The CDR3 reads as follows: CASSRFSGLGSYEQYF. The DNA sequence follows: TGTGCCAGTAGTCGGTTTAGCGGGCTAGGCTCCTACGAGCAGTACTTC.